This T cell receptor beta chain stems from a study of blood T cell repertoires in COVID-19. The wider study: Whether acute or convalescent, the COVID-19 samples came from the United States, Italy and Spain. In each case, the material was cDNA or gDNA derived from T cells, B-cell-depleted T cells, or PBMCs.

CDR3 length: 14 residues. V was clipped by 2 bases and J by 2 bases, with 8 bases between them. Germline V lookup: CDR1 MDHEN, CDR2 SYDVKM. Some clones are missing from TCRdb's copy, which holds only in-frame ones; the method was immunoSEQ multiplex PCR. The profile shows 240,000 or so clones, around 89% of them singletons. All enrollees were roughly 18 to 95 years old and from 24 US areas. Each participant's cohort was designated according to participant-reported clinical history. The TCR sequence derives from a man aged 35-49 years who had recovered from COVID-19. This chain connects TRBV28 to TRBJ2-3, with TRBD1 as a possible D gene (5 bases). The source material was PBMCs or T cells enriched from blood (not recorded which). For the CDR3, the DNA is TGTGCCAGCAGTTTACCGGACAACACAGATACGCAGTATTTT. Protein: CASSLPDNTDTQYF.